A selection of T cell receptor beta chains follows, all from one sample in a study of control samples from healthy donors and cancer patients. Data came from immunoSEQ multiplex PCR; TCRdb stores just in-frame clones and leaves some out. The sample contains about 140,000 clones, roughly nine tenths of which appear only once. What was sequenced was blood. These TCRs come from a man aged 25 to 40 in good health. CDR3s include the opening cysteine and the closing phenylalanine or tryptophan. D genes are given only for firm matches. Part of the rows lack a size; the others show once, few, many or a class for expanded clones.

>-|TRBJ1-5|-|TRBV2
CASQSLGGSLPGDQPQHF
TGTGCCAGCCAATCACTAGGGGGAAGTCTCCCCGGCGATCAGCCCCAGCATTTT
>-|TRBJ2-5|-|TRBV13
CASSPGTGGTQYF
TGTGCCAGCAGCCCAGGGACTGGCGGGACCCAGTACTTC
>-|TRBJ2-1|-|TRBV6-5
CASSYSRGRNEQFF
TGTGCCAGCAGTTACTCGAGGGGTAGGAATGAGCAGTTCTTC
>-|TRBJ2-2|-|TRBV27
CASGQTNTGELFF
TGTGCCAGCGGACAGACGAACACCGGGGAGCTGTTTTTT
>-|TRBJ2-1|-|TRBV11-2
CASSPPVGGQFF
TGTGCCAGCAGCCCACCCGTCGGGGGGCAGTTCTTC
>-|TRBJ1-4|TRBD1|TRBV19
CASSRTGTNEKLFF
TGTGCCAGTAGTCGGACAGGAACTAATGAAAAACTGTTTTTT
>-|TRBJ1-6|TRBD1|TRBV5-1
CASSLEARQGNSPLHF
TGCGCCAGCAGCTTGGAGGCGAGACAGGGTAATTCACCCCTCCACTTT
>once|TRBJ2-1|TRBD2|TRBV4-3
CASSQETGRAAEQFF
TGCGCCAGCAGCCAAGAGACGGGGAGGGCCGCTGAGCAGTTCTTC
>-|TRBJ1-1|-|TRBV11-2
CASRGLNTEAFF
TGTGCCAGCAGAGGCTTGAACACTGAAGCTTTCTTT
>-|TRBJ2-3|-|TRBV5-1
CASSLATAWRQRDSTDTQYF
TGCGCCAGCAGCTTGGCCACGGCTTGGCGTCAGAGAGATAGCACAGATACGCAGTATTTT
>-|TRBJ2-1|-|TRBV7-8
CASSLGPASYNEQFF
TGTGCCAGCAGCTTAGGTCCAGCTTCCTACAATGAGCAGTTCTTC
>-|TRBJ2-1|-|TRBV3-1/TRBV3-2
CASSQDTRGRGYEQFF
TGTGCCAGCAGCCAAGATACCCGGGGCCGGGGCTATGAGCAGTTCTTC
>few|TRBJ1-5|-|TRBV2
CASSEGSYQPQHF
TGTGCCAGCAGTGAAGGGAGTTATCAGCCCCAGCATTTT
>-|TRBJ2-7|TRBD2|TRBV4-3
CASSQEGLAPEQYF
TGCGCCAGCAGCCAAGAGGGACTAGCGCCCGAGCAGTACTTC
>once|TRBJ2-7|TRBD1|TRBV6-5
CASSRQGYEQYF
TGTGCCAGCAGTCGACAGGGTTACGAGCAGTACTTC
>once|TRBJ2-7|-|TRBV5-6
CASSLRQGWYEQYF
TGTGCCAGCAGCTTACGGCAGGGGTGGTACGAGCAGTACTTC
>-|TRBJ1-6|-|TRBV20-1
CSASSGYSYNSPLHF
TGCAGTGCTAGTTCGGGCTACTCCTATAATTCACCCCTCCACTTT
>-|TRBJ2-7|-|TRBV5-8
CASSLGGSGIYEQYF
TGTGCCAGCAGCTTGGGGGGATCGGGAATCTACGAGCAGTACTTC
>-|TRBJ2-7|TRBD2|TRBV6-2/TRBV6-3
CASSYPGTSGRIGEQYF
TGTGCCAGCAGTTACCCTGGGACTAGCGGGAGGATAGGCGAGCAGTACTTC
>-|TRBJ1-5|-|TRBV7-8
CASSGGIREPQHF
TGTGCCAGCAGCGGGGGGATTAGAGAGCCCCAGCATTTT